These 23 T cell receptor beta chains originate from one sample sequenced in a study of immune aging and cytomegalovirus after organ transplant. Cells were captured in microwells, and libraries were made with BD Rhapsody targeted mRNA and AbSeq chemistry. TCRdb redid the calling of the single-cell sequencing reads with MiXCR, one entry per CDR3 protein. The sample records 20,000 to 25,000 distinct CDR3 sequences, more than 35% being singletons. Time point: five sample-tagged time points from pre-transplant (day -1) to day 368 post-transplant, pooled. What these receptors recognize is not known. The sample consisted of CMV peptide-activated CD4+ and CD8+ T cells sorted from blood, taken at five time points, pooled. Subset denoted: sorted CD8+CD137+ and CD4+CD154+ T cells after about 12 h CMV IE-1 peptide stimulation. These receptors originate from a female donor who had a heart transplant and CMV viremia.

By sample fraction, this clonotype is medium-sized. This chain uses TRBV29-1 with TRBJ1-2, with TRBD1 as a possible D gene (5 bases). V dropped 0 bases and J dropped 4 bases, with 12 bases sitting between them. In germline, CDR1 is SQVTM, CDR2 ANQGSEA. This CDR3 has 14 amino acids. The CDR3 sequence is CSVEEEGSGYGYTF. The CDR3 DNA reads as TGCAGCGTTGAAGAAGAGGGGTCCGGCTATGGCTACACCTTC.

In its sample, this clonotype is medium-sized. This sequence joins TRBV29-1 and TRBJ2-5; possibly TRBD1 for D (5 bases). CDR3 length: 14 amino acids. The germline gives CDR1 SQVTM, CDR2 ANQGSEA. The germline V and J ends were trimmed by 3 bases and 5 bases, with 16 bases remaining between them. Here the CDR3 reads CSVEVRVRFETQYF. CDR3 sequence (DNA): TGCAGCGTTGAGGTCAGGGTGAGGTTCGAGACCCAGTACTTC.

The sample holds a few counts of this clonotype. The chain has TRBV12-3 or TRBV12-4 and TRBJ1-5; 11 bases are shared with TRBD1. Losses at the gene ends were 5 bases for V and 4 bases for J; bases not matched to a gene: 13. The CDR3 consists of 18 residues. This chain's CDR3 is CASSPRTGGTCSNQPQHF. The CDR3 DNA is TGTGCCAGCAGTCCCAGGACAGGGGGCACGTGTAGTAATCAGCCCCAGCATTTT.

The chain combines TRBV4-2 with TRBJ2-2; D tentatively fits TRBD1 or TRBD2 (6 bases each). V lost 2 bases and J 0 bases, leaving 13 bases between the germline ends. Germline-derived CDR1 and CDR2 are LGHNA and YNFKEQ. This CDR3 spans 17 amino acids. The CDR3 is CASSQRGAGTNTGELFF. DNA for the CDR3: TGTGCCAGCAGCCAAAGGGGGGCGGGAACGAACACCGGGGAGCTGTTTTTT.

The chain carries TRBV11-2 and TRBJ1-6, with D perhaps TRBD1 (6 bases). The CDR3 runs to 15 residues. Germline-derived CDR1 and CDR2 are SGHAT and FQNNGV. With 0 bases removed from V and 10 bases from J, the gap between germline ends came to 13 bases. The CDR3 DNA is TGTGCCAGCAGCTTAGATCCGGGGGGGCCATCACCCCTCCACTTT. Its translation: CASSLDPGGPSPLHF.

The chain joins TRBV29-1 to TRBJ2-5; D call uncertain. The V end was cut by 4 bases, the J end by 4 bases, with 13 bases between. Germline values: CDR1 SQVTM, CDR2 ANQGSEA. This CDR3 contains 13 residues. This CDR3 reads CSVGLDASETQYF. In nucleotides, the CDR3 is TGCAGCGTTGGCCTGGACGCGTCAGAGACCCAGTACTTC.

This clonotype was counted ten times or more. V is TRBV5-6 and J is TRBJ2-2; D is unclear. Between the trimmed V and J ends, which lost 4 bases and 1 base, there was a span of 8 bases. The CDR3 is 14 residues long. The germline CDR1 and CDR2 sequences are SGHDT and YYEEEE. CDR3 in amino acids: CASSPLGNTGELFF. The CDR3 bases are TGTGCCAGCAGCCCCCTGGGGAACACCGGGGAGCTGTTTTTT. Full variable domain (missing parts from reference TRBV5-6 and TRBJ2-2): DAGVTQSPTHLIKTRGQQVTLRCSPKSGHDTVSWYQQALGQGPQFIFQYYEEEERQRGNFPDRFSGHQFPNYSSELNVNALLLGDSALYLCASSPLGNTGELFFGEGSRLTVL.

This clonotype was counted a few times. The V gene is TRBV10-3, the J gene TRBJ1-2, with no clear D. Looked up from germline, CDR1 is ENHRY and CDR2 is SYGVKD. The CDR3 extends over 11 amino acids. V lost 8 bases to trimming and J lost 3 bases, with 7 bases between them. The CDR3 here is CAIPADYGYTF. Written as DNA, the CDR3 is TGTGCCATCCCAGCGGACTATGGCTACACCTTC.

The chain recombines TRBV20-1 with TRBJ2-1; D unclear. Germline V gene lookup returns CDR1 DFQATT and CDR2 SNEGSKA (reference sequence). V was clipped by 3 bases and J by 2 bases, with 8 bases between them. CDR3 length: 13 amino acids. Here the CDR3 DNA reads TGCAGTGCTAGTTCCGAAACCTACAATGAGCAGTTCTTC. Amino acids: CSASSETYNEQFF.

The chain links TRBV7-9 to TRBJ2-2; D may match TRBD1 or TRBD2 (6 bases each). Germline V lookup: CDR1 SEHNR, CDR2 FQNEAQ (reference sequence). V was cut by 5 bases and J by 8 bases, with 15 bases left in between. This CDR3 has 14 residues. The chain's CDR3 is CASSPGAPWGELFF. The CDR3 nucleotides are TGTGCCAGCAGCCCGGGGGCCCCATGGGGGGAGCTGTTTTTT.

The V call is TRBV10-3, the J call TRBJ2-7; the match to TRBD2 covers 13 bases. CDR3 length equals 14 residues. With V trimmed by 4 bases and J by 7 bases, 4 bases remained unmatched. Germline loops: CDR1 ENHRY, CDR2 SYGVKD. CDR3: CAISASGLAGEQYF. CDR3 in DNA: TGTGCCATCAGTGCCTCGGGACTAGCGGGGGAGCAGTACTTC.

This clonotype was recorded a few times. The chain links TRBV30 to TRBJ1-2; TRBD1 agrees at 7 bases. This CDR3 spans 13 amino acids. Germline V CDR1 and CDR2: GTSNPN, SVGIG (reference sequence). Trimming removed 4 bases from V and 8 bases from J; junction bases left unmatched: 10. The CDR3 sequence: CAWTRQGRGGYTF. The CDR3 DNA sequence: TGTGCCTGGACCCGACAGGGACGAGGGGGCTACACCTTC.

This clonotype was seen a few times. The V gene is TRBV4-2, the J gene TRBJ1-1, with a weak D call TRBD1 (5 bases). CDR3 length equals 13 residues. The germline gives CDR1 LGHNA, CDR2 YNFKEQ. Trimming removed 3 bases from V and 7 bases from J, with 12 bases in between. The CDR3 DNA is TGTGCCAGCAGCCATACTAACCAGGGTGAAGCTTTCTTT. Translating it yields CASSHTNQGEAFF.

Written as DNA, the CDR3 is TGCAGTGCCCATCAGGGCAGTAGCGAGCAGTACTTC. Its protein product is CSAHQGSSEQYF. This chain joins TRBV20-1 and TRBJ2-7; tentative D call: TRBD1 (5 bases). CDR1 is DFQATT, CDR2 SNEGSKA, per germline (reference sequence). This CDR3 contains 12 residues. The V gene lost 6 bases and the J gene lost 6 bases, with 15 bases spanning the gap.

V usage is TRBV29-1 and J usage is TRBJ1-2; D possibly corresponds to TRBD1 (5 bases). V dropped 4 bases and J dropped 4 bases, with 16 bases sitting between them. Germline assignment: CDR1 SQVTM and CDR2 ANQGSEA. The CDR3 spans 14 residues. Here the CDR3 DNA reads TGCAGCGTTGTCCAACAGGTCGGGGGCTATGGCTACACCTTC. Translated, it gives CSVVQQVGGYGYTF.

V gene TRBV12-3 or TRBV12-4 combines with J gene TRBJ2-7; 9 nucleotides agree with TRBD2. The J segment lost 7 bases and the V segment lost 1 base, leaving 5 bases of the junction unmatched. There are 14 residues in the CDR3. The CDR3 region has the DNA TGTGCCAGCAGTTTAGGAAGGCTAGCGGGGGAGCAGTACTTC. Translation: CASSLGRLAGEQYF.

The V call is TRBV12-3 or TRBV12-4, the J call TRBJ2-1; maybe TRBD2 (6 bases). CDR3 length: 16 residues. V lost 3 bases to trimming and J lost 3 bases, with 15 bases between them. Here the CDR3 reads CASSLEGILIYNEQFF. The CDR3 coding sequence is TGTGCCAGCAGTTTGGAGGGGATTCTGATCTACAATGAGCAGTTCTTC.

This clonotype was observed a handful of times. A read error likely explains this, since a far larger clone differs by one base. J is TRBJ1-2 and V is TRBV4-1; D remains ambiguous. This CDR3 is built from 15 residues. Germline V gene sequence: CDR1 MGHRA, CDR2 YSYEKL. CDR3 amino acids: CASSPILGGDYGYTF. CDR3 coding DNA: TGTGCCAGCAGCCCTATCCTGGGCGGGGACTATGGCTACACCTTC.

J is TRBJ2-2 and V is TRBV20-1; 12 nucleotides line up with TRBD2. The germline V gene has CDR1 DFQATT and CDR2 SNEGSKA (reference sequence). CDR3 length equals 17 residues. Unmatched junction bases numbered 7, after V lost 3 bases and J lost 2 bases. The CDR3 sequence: CSARVTSGGFNTGELFF. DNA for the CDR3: TGCAGTGCTAGGGTGACTAGCGGGGGATTCAACACCGGGGAGCTGTTTTTT.

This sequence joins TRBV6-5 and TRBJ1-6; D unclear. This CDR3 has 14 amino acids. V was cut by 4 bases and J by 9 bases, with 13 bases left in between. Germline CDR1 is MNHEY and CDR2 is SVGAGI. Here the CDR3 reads CASSWRRRGSPLHF. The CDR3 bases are TGTGCCAGCAGTTGGAGGAGGCGGGGTTCACCCCTCCACTTT.

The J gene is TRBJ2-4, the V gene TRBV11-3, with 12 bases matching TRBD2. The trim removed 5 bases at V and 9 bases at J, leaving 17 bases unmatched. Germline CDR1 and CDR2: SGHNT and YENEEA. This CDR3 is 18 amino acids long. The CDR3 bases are TGTGCCAGCAGCCCAGGCTCCTTACTGACTAGCGGGGGAGGCATTCAGTACTTC. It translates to CASSPGSLLTSGGGIQYF.

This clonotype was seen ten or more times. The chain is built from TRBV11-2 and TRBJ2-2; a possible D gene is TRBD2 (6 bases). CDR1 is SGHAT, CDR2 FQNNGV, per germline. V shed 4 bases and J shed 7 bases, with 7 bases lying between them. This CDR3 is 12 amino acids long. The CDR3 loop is CASSWRDGELFF. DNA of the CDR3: TGTGCCAGCAGCTGGAGGGACGGGGAGCTGTTTTTT.

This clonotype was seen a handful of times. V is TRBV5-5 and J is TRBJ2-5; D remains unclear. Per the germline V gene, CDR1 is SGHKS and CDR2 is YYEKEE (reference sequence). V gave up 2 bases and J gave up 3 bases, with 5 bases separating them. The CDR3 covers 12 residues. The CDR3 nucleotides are TGTGCCAGCAGCTTCTTCGAAGAGACCCAGTACTTC. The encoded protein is CASSFFEETQYF.